This T cell receptor beta chain was sequenced during a study of shared clonotypes between healthy human individuals. Study-level points and caveats: Researchers found naive subsets generally carried larger estimated richness than memory subsets.

The V and J ends lost 0 bases and 4 bases respectively, with 10 bases between them. This CDR3 has 16 residues. CDR1 LNHDA and CDR2 SQIVND come from the germline V gene (reference sequence). Clones were read by immunoSEQ multiplex PCR, and TCRdb kept only the in-frame ones, dropping some. The table lists approximately 600,000 clones, approximately 95% of them singletons. Only CD45RO-negative cells positively selected for CCR7 counted as naive CD8 cells, so terminally differentiated effector memory CD45RA+ cells were excluded. On this clone itself: The antigen remains unidentified.

Sequencing used naive CD8+ T cells sorted from blood. The V and J genes are TRBV19 and TRBJ2-6, with unresolved D. The TCR comes from a woman aged 25 to 39 in good health. The CDR3 DNA reads as TGTGCCAGTAGTATAGATCTGTGGCGGGGGGCCAACGTCCTGACTTTC. It translates to CASSIDLWRGANVLTF.